This T cell receptor (beta chain) emerged from a study of cytomegalovirus exposure and HLA in healthy donors. The trim removed 0 bases at V and 5 bases at J, leaving 4 bases unmatched. The CDR3 extends over 15 amino acids. Germline values: CDR1 SGDLS, CDR2 YYNGEE. Primers: 60 Vbeta forward and 13 Jbeta reverse. TCRdb's copy holds only in-frame clones and misses some; the assay was immunoSEQ multiplex PCR. The sample lists around 160,000 clones, about 77% occurring once. The chain has TRBV9 and TRBJ2-1; 8 bases agree with TRBD2. Sample: PBMCs. The TCR sequence derives from a woman aged 40-49 years in good health and CMV-seropositive. In DNA, the CDR3 is TGTGCCAGCAGCGTAGTTCTTAGCGGGGACAATGAGCAGTTCTTC. This gives the protein CASSVVLSGDNEQFF.